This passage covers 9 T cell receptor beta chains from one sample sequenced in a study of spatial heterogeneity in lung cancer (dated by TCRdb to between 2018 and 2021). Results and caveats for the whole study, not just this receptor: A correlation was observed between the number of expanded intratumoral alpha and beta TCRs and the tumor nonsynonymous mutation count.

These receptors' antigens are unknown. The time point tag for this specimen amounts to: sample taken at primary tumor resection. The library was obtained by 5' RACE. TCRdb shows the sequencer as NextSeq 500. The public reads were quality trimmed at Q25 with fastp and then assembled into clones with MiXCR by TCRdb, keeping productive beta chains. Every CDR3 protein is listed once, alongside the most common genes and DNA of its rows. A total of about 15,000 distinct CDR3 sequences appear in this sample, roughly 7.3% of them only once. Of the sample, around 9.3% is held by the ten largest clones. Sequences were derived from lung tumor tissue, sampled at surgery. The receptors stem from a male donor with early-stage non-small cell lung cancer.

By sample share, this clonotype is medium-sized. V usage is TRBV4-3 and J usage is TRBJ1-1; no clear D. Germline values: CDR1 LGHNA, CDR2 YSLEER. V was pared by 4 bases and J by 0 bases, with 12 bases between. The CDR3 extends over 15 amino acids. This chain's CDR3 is CASSLNPVMNTEAFF. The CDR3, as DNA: TGCGCCAGCAGCCTAAACCCGGTTATGAACACTGAAGCTTTCTTT.

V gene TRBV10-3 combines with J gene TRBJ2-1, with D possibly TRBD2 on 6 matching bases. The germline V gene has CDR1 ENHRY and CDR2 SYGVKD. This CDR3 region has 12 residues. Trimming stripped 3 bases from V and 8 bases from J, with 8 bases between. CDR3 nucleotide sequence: TGTGCCATCAGTGACTGGGGGGATGAGCAGTTCTTC. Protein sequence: CAISDWGDEQFF.

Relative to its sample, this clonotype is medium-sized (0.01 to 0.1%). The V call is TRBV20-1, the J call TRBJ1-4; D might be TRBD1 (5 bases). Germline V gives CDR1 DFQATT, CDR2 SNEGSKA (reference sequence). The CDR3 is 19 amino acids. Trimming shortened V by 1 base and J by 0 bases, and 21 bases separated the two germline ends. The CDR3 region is CSARGRKGANLATNEKLFF. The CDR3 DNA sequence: TGCAGTGCTAGAGGGCGAAAAGGGGCTAACCTTGCAACTAATGAAAAACTGTTTTTT.

The CDR3 coding sequence is TGTGCTAGTGGTGACCTTATTCAGCCCCAGCATTTT. This encodes CASGDLIQPQHF. The V and J genes are TRBV12-5 and TRBJ1-5; D not resolved. Trimming stripped 5 bases from V and 6 bases from J, with 8 bases between. The V gene's germline CDR1 is LGHNT and CDR2 FRNRAP. This CDR3 contains 12 residues.

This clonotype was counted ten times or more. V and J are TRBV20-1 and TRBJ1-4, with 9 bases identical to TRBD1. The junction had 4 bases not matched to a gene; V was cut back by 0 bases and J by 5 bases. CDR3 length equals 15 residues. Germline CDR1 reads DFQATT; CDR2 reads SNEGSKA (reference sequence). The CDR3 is CSARDFGTGNEKLFF. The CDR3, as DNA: TGCAGTGCTAGAGATTTTGGGACAGGGAATGAAAAACTGTTTTTT.

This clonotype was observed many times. The CDR3 here is CASSPTGQAYEQYF. CDR3 coding DNA: TGCGCCAGCAGCCCGACGGGACAGGCCTACGAGCAGTACTTC. This chain joins TRBV5-1 and TRBJ2-7, with TRBD1 matching over 8 bases. CDR3 length: 14 amino acids. Trimming took 4 bases from V and 2 from J; bases not matched to a gene: 5. Looked up from germline, CDR1 is SGHRS and CDR2 is YFSETQ.

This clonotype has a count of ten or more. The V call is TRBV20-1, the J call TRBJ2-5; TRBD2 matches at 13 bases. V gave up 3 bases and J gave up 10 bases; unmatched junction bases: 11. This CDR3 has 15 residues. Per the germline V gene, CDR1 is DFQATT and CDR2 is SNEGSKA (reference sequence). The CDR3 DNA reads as TGCAGTGCTAGTTTCCGACTAGCGGGGGGCGGGGACCAGTACTTC. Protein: CSASFRLAGGGDQYF.

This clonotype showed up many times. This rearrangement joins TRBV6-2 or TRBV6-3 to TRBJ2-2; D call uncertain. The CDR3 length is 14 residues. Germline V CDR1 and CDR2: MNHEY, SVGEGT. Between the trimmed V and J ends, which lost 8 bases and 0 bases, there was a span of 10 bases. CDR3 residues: CASHRRSNTGELFF. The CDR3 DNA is TGTGCCAGCCACCGGCGATCGAACACCGGGGAGCTGTTTTTT.

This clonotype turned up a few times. The CDR3 sequence is CASSLRDEQETQYF. DNA of the CDR3: TGTGCCAGCAGTCTACGGGACGAACAAGAGACCCAGTACTTC. The chain is built from TRBV6-2 or TRBV6-3 and TRBJ2-5; perhaps D is TRBD1 or TRBD2 (5 bases each). This CDR3 comprises 14 residues. Germline CDR1 is MNHEY and CDR2 is SVGEGT. Trimming pared 5 bases from V and 2 bases from J, leaving 12 bases between.